This record concerns one T cell receptor beta chain sequence. Its antigen is unknown. The record originates from a study of T cells in Graves' hyperthyroidism and ophthalmopathy. Regarding the study as a whole: Most clonotypes expanded in the thyroid (above 0.001) were also present in blood.

Template material for amplifying TCR beta CDR3 regions consisted of RNA transcripts. First-round RT-PCR targeting the TCR CDR3 was performed with the HTBI primer set. Each CDR3 protein gets one entry after TCRdb re-called the multiplex PCR reads with MiXCR. This repertoire shows roughly 800,000 distinct CDR3 sequences, around 39% found once; its top ten account for approximately 8.7%. Exclusion of patients followed from uncontrolled infection, other autoimmune disease, pregnancy or lactation. Fresh peripheral blood, around 10 ml, yielded the PBMCs. Germline V gene lookup returns CDR1 SGHKS and CDR2 YYEKEE (reference sequence). The germline V and J ends were trimmed by 0 bases and 6 bases, with 1 base remaining between them. The CDR3 runs to 11 residues.

The clonotype comes from a young man with Graves' hyperthyroidism. This chain connects TRBV5-5 to TRBJ2-1; D unresolved. Input material: blood. CDR3 protein: CASSLGNEQFF. CDR3 DNA: TGTGCCAGCAGCTTGGGCAATGAGCAGTTCTTC. The full variable domain, in which reference TRBV5-5 and TRBJ2-1 provide the parts outside the CDR3, is DAGVTQSPTHLIKTRGQQVTLRCSPISGHKSVSWYQQVLGQGPQFIFQYYEKEERGRGNFPDRFSARQFPNYSSELNVNALLLGDSALYLCASSLGNEQFFGPGTRLTVL.